Listed here are 29 T cell receptor beta chains from one sample, sequenced in a study of shared clonotypes between healthy human individuals. Produced via immunoSEQ multiplex PCR; TCRdb's table is partial and in-frame only. Of some 2 million clones in the sample, approximately 95% are singletons; the top ten hold roughly 0.13%. Sequencing was performed on naive CD4+ T cells sorted from blood. Specified subset: CD45RA+ positively selected. The origin of the receptors is a man between 18 and 35 years old in good health.

The chain couples TRBV5-1 to TRBJ1-6, with a weak D call TRBD1 (5 bases). Germline CDR1 and CDR2: SGHRS and YFSETQ. The CDR3 length is 16 residues. With 3 bases removed from V and 5 bases from J, the gap between germline ends came to 15 bases. The CDR3 sequence is CASSSSPGADNSPLHF. The CDR3 DNA follows: TGCGCCAGCAGCTCCTCCCCCGGGGCAGATAATTCACCCCTCCACTTT.

In DNA form, the CDR3 reads TGTGCCAGCAGCTCGGGACAGACACCAGCTGAAGCTTTCTTT. Protein sequence: CASSSGQTPAEAFF. V is TRBV5-4 and J is TRBJ1-1, with 7 bases matching TRBD1. Germline V gene sequence: CDR1 SGHNT, CDR2 YYREEE (reference sequence). This CDR3 is 14 amino acids long. J was trimmed by 6 bases and V by 3 bases; bases with no gene match: 8.

The chain uses TRBV10-3 and TRBJ2-3; the D gene is possibly TRBD1 (6 bases). Looked up from germline, CDR1 is ENHRY and CDR2 is SYGVKD. V shed 10 bases and J shed 3 bases, with 14 bases lying between them. The CDR3 covers 13 residues. The CDR3 coding sequence is TGTGCCACCGCACAGGGAGCAACAGATACGCAGTATTTT. Encoded protein: CATAQGATDTQYF.

The chain employs TRBV5-1 and TRBJ2-1; 9 bases line up with TRBD1. Trimming took 0 bases from V and 8 from J; bases not matched to a gene: 3. This CDR3 has 14 amino acids. From germline, CDR1 is SGHRS and CDR2 YFSETQ. The CDR3 DNA follows: TGCGCCAGCAGCTTGGAAACAGGGGGCCATGAGCAGTTCTTC. Amino acids: CASSLETGGHEQFF.

The chain employs TRBV18 and TRBJ2-5; D is uncertain. The V end lost 2 bases, the J end lost 1 base, and 8 bases lay between the germline ends. Germline values: CDR1 KGHSH, CDR2 LQKENI. This CDR3 comprises 14 residues. Here the CDR3 DNA reads TGTGCCAGCTCACCAGGTAGCCCCCAAGAGACCCAGTACTTC. Translating it yields CASSPGSPQETQYF. The entire variable domain, with the rest obtained from reference TRBV18 and TRBJ2-5, is as follows: NAGVMQNPRHLVRRRGQEARLRCSPMKGHSHVYWYRQLPEEGLKFMVYLQKENIIDESGMPKERFSAEFPKEGPSILRIQQVVRGDSAAYFCASSPGSPQETQYFGPGTRLLVL.

The chain carries TRBV4-3 and TRBJ2-3; D uncertain. The ends were cut back, 1 base at V and 2 bases at J, with 7 bases in the middle. The CDR3 contains 14 residues. The germline gives CDR1 LGHNA, CDR2 YSLEER. CDR3 protein: CASSQGYYTDTQYF. The CDR3 nucleotides are TGCGCCAGCAGCCAAGGATACTACACAGATACGCAGTATTTT.

The chain links TRBV5-1 to TRBJ1-1; D possibly corresponds to TRBD1 (5 bases). Germline V gives CDR1 SGHRS, CDR2 YFSETQ. The CDR3 loop spans 13 amino acids. Between the trimmed V and J ends, which lost 7 bases and 3 bases, there was a span of 13 bases. Here the CDR3 DNA reads TGCGCCAGCCAGCCAGGGCCGGACACTGAAGCTTTCTTT. Protein sequence: CASQPGPDTEAFF.

The rearrangement uses TRBV12-5 and TRBJ2-7; 14 positions match TRBD2. The germline V gene encodes CDR1 LGHNT and CDR2 FRNRAP. The CDR3 has 17 residues. The V and J ends lost 7 bases and 4 bases, in that order; junction bases with no gene match: 12. CDR3 loop: CASVGTSGGLAFYEQYF. DNA for the CDR3: TGTGCTAGTGTTGGGACTAGCGGGGGATTAGCCTTTTACGAGCAGTACTTC.

The rearrangement joins TRBV27 to TRBJ2-1, with 12 bases fitting TRBD2. V lost 6 bases, J lost 9 bases, and 12 bases stayed unmatched. The CDR3 extends over 16 amino acids. Germline CDR1 MNHEY, CDR2 SMNVEV (reference sequence). In nucleotides, the CDR3 is TGTGCCAGCAGCGCCTCCCCGACTAGCGGGAGAGCTGAGCAGTTCTTC. It is translated as CASSASPTSGRAEQFF.

The chain is built from TRBV11-2 and TRBJ1-6, with D unclear. This CDR3 has 15 amino acids. The V and J ends lost 6 bases and 10 bases respectively, with 19 bases between them. Germline values: CDR1 SGHAT, CDR2 FQNNGV. CDR3 sequence reads: CASSAVGGEGSPLHF. As DNA, the CDR3 is TGTGCCAGCAGTGCAGTGGGAGGAGAGGGCTCACCCCTCCACTTT.

The chain couples TRBV19 to TRBJ2-7; D gene unclear. The germline gives CDR1 LNHDA, CDR2 SQIVND (reference sequence). The CDR3 sequence is 15 residues long. The V end was cut by 0 bases, the J end by 2 bases, with 11 bases between. The CDR3 is CASSIDPARTYEQYF. The CDR3 nucleotides are TGTGCCAGTAGTATAGATCCCGCCCGAACCTACGAGCAGTACTTC. Full variable domain (rest looked up from reference TRBV19 and TRBJ2-7): DGGITQSPKYLFRKEGQNVTLSCEQNLNHDAMYWYRQDPGQGLRLIYYSQIVNDFQKGDIAEGYSVSREKKESFPLTVTSAQKNPTAFYLCASSIDPARTYEQYFGPGTRLTVT.

V is TRBV7-9 and J is TRBJ1-1; weak D call: TRBD1 (6 bases). Per germline, CDR1 SEHNR and CDR2 FQNEAQ (reference sequence). The CDR3 consists of 13 residues. V was cut by 4 bases and J by 4 bases, with 10 bases left in between. CDR3 amino acids: CASSSTGSTEAFF. DNA for the CDR3: TGTGCCAGCAGCTCGACAGGTTCCACTGAAGCTTTCTTT.

Details on this clone: This may stem from a read error, because a much larger clone lies one nucleotide away. This rearrangement joins TRBV6-5 to TRBJ1-1, with 8 bases matching TRBD1. The junction had 1 base not matched to a gene; V was cut back by 6 bases and J by 1 base. The CDR3 runs 13 residues. Per the germline V gene, CDR1 is MNHEY and CDR2 is SVGAGI. The CDR3 loop is CASRGQANTEAFF. DNA of the CDR3: TGTGCCAGCAGGGGACAGGCGAACACTGAAGCTTTCTTT.

This sequence joins TRBV4-3 and TRBJ2-7, with D maybe TRBD1 (5 bases). V was cut by 0 bases and J by 5 bases, with 8 bases left in between. The CDR3 extends over 13 amino acids. Germline V gives CDR1 LGHNA, CDR2 YSLEER. The CDR3 sequence: CASSQEKGNEQYF. The CDR3 DNA sequence: TGCGCCAGCAGCCAAGAGAAGGGGAACGAGCAGTACTTC.

J is TRBJ2-1 and V is TRBV6-4, with 12 bases that match TRBD2. V dropped 4 bases and J dropped 3; count of bases not matched to a gene: 4. The germline V gene encodes CDR1 MRHNA and CDR2 SNTAGT. CDR3 length equals 16 residues. The CDR3 sequence: CASSAGLAGLYNEQFF. CDR3 nucleotide sequence: TGTGCCAGCAGTGCGGGACTAGCGGGTCTCTACAATGAGCAGTTCTTC.

This clone came up once. The rearrangement joins TRBV10-3 to TRBJ2-7, with D unresolved. Between the trimmed V and J ends, which lost 2 bases and 0 bases, there was a span of 11 bases. The germline V gene encodes CDR1 ENHRY and CDR2 SYGVKD. The CDR3 consists of 15 residues. CDR3 protein: CAISEVARSSYEQYF. The DNA of the CDR3 is TGTGCCATCAGTGAGGTGGCAAGGAGCTCCTACGAGCAGTACTTC.

CDR3 loop: CASTDGNIQYF. The CDR3 DNA reads as TGTGCCAGCACCGATGGAAACATTCAGTACTTC. The V gene is TRBV28, the J gene TRBJ2-4; D is undetermined. Germline CDR1 and CDR2: MDHEN and SYDVKM. Trimming took 7 bases from V and 6 from J, leaving 7 bases between them. The CDR3 sequence is 11 residues long.

The chain is built from TRBV2 and TRBJ2-3, with 9 bases fitting TRBD2. The CDR3 covers 15 residues. Germline-derived CDR1 and CDR2 are SNHLY and FYNNEI. The V gene end was trimmed by 10 bases and the J gene end by 0 bases; junction bases not matched to a gene: 8. The CDR3, as DNA: TGTGCCACCGGCGGGGGGGAGGCTAGCACAGATACGCAGTATTTT. Translation gives CATGGGEASTDTQYF.

The chain uses TRBV7-2 and TRBJ2-2; D is possibly TRBD1 or TRBD2 (5 bases each). Trimming cost V 1 base and J 7 bases, with 10 bases left between them. This CDR3 comprises 14 residues. The V gene's germline CDR1 is SGHTA and CDR2 FQGNSA. The CDR3, as DNA: TGTGCCAGCAGCTTAGGAGGGGCGAACGGGGAGCTGTTTTTT. Translated: CASSLGGANGELFF. The whole variable domain, remainder taken from reference TRBV7-2 and TRBJ2-2, is GAGVSQSPSNKVTEKGKDVELRCDPISGHTALYWYRQSLGQGLEFLIYFQGNSAPDKSGLPSDRFSAERTGGSVSTLTIQRTQQEDSAVYLCASSLGGANGELFFGEGSRLTVL.

This clone was observed a single time. CDR3 sequence: CASSLDARLASNTGELFF. The CDR3 bases are TGTGCCAGCAGCTTAGATGCCCGACTAGCGTCGAACACCGGGGAGCTGTTTTTT. The chain links TRBV11-3 to TRBJ2-2; 8 bases match TRBD2. Germline V gene sequence: CDR1 SGHNT, CDR2 YENEEA. With V trimmed by 0 bases and J by 0 bases, 6 bases remained unmatched. The CDR3 is 18 amino acids.

The chain recombines TRBV29-1 with TRBJ2-3, with a possible D match to TRBD1 (6 bases). The V gene lost 6 bases and the J gene lost 5 bases, with 21 bases spanning the gap. The CDR3 contains 15 residues. The germline CDR1 and CDR2 sequences are SQVTM and ANQGSEA. The CDR3 loop reads CSVRRDNSQVDTQYF. For the CDR3, the DNA is TGCAGCGTACGTCGGGACAACAGTCAGGTAGATACGCAGTATTTT.

The chain joins TRBV27 to TRBJ2-1, with D possibly TRBD2 on 6 matching bases. V was clipped by 4 bases and J by 7 bases, with 17 bases between them. This CDR3 is built from 15 residues. Germline V gives CDR1 MNHEY, CDR2 SMNVEV (reference sequence). The CDR3 spells CASSSPRLGGNEQFF. The CDR3 nucleotides read TGTGCCAGCAGTTCCCCGAGACTAGGAGGGAATGAGCAGTTCTTC.

As for this clone: This same CDR3 is encoded by further DNA sequences in the sample. The chain recombines TRBV18 with TRBJ1-5, with D possibly being TRBD1 (5 bases). Germline CDR1 is KGHSH and CDR2 is LQKENI. Between the trimmed V and J ends, which lost 2 bases and 5 bases, there was a span of 7 bases. There are 13 residues in the CDR3. The CDR3 coding sequence is TGTGCCAGCTCACCAGGGGGTGATCAGCCCCAGCATTTT. Encoded protein: CASSPGGDQPQHF.

This rearrangement joins TRBV11-3 to TRBJ2-1; TRBD2 aligns across 14 bases. This CDR3 spans 17 amino acids. Germline V gene lookup returns CDR1 SGHNT and CDR2 YENEEA. Trimming took 2 bases from V and 7 from J; bases not matched to a gene: 7. For the CDR3, the DNA is TGTGCCAGCAGCTTATTCTCGGGACTAGCGGGGGTAAATGAGCAGTTCTTC. It translates to CASSLFSGLAGVNEQFF. Drawing the rest from reference TRBV11-3 and TRBJ2-1, the complete variable domain is EAGVVQSPRYKIIEKKQPVAFWCNPISGHNTLYWYLQNLGQGPELLIRYENEEAVDDSQLPKDRFSAERLKGVDSTLKIQPAELGDSAVYLCASSLFSGLAGVNEQFFGPGTRLTVL.

This chain links TRBV30 with TRBJ1-4; 9 bases align to TRBD1. J was trimmed by 8 bases and V by 3 bases; bases with no gene match: 10. There are 15 residues in the CDR3. Germline V gene data show CDR1 as GTSNPN and CDR2 as SVGIG (reference sequence). CDR3 loop: CAWSLGTGLGEKLFF. The CDR3 nucleotides are TGTGCCTGGAGCTTAGGGACAGGGTTGGGGGAAAAACTGTTTTTT.

The rearrangement uses TRBV5-1 and TRBJ2-2; 9 positions agree with TRBD2. The germline gives CDR1 SGHRS, CDR2 YFSETQ. The V and J ends lost 4 bases and 5 bases, in that order; junction bases with no gene match: 6. The CDR3 covers 15 residues. The chain's CDR3 is CASSPTSGITGELFF. CDR3 DNA sequence: TGCGCCAGCAGCCCGACTAGCGGCATTACCGGGGAGCTGTTTTTT.

This chain links TRBV19 with TRBJ1-4; 7 bases are shared with TRBD1. The V gene's germline CDR1 is LNHDA and CDR2 SQIVND (reference sequence). V gave up 5 bases and J gave up 11 bases; unmatched junction bases: 5. CDR3 length: 12 amino acids. For the CDR3, the DNA is TGTGCCAGTAGTGCCGGGACAGACAAACTGTTTTTT. Amino acid sequence: CASSAGTDKLFF. Full variable domain (rest looked up from reference TRBV19 and TRBJ1-4): DGGITQSPKYLFRKEGQNVTLSCEQNLNHDAMYWYRQDPGQGLRLIYYSQIVNDFQKGDIAEGYSVSREKKESFPLTVTSAQKNPTAFYLCASSAGTDKLFFGSGTQLSVL.

This rearrangement joins TRBV11-3 to TRBJ1-6; a possible D gene is TRBD1 (6 bases). This CDR3 spans 15 amino acids. From germline, CDR1 is SGHNT and CDR2 YENEEA. Trimming stripped 1 base from V and 10 bases from J, with 14 bases between. CDR3 sequence: CASSLVGGRRSPLHF. CDR3 nucleotide sequence: TGTGCCAGCAGCTTAGTCGGGGGGCGTAGATCACCCCTCCACTTT.

This clone was seen only once. This rearrangement joins TRBV30 to TRBJ1-1; TRBD1 is a possible D gene (6 bases). V gave up 2 bases and J gave up 3 bases, with 10 bases separating them. Per the germline V gene, CDR1 is GTSNPN and CDR2 is SVGIG (reference sequence). This CDR3 is 13 amino acids long. CDR3 amino acids: CAWSQTGHTEAFF. The CDR3 DNA reads TGTGCCTGGAGTCAGACAGGACACACTGAAGCTTTCTTT.